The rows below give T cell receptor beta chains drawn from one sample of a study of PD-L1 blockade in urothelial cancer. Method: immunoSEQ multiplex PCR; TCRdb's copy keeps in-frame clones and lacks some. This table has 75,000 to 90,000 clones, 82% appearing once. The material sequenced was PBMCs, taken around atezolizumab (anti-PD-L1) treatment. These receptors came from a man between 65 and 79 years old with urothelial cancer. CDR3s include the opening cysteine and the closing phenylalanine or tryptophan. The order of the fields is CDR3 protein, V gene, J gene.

CDR3: CASSELGLTTDTQYF
V: TRBV6-1
J: TRBJ2-3

CDR3: CASSLTGGEDQETQYF
V: TRBV5-4
J: TRBJ2-5

CDR3: CASSLSRGDYEQYF
V: TRBV7-9
J: TRBJ2-7

CDR3: CASSFPTSETQYF
V: TRBV5-6
J: TRBJ2-5

CDR3: CASSKGWQGASEAFF
V: TRBV21-1
J: TRBJ1-1

CDR3: CASSRDRLDGNTIYF
V: TRBV18
J: TRBJ1-3

CDR3: CASSPPRVGGKFYEQYF
V: TRBV7-7
J: TRBJ2-7

CDR3: CASSTTGGQETQYF
V: TRBV7-6
J: TRBJ2-5

CDR3: CASSLGREGRLETQYF
V: TRBV11-2
J: TRBJ2-5

CDR3: CASSGATSTDTQYF
V: TRBV9
J: TRBJ2-3

CDR3: CASSGPPGGSIQYF
V: TRBV6-5
J: TRBJ2-4

CDR3: CASGSGLAGGEQFF
V: TRBV12-5
J: TRBJ2-1

CDR3: CASSVGPGTGFEAYEQYF
V: TRBV9
J: TRBJ2-7

CDR3: CASSPTAGTGDDEQYF
V: TRBV28
J: TRBJ2-7

CDR3: CATARDRGRNEQYF
V: TRBV2
J: TRBJ2-7

CDR3: CATSRDTDLTEAFF
V: TRBV15
J: TRBJ1-1

CDR3: CASSVGQGISTDTQYF
V: TRBV9
J: TRBJ2-3

CDR3: CASSKNIRDSAYNEQFF
V: TRBV7-6
J: TRBJ2-1

CDR3: CASSLMGRYGYTF
V: TRBV11-3
J: TRBJ1-2

CDR3: CASSYSSGENTGELFF
V: TRBV6-6
J: TRBJ2-2

CDR3: CASSVGAEGNTIYF
V: TRBV9
J: TRBJ1-3

CDR3: CASSWTGRYNEQFF
V: TRBV18
J: TRBJ2-1

CDR3: CASSRSGGPGNEQFF
V: TRBV7-9
J: TRBJ2-1

CDR3: CASSNRQNLGQYF
V: TRBV7-8
J: TRBJ2-7

CDR3: CASSLVGGGQPQHF
V: TRBV28
J: TRBJ1-5

CDR3: CASSTHRDEAFF
V: TRBV19
J: TRBJ1-1

CDR3: CASALQGNTEAFF
V: TRBV12-5
J: TRBJ1-1

CDR3: CASSTRDSPYEQYF
V: TRBV9
J: TRBJ2-7

CDR3: CASSYTGGTEAFF
V: TRBV6-6
J: TRBJ1-1

CDR3: CASSTGQAYGYTF
V: TRBV7-8
J: TRBJ1-2

CDR3: CASSVDRVEAFF
V: TRBV25-1
J: TRBJ1-1

CDR3: CATSSFKSGGLTF
V: TRBV15
J: TRBJ1-2

CDR3: CASSLAGNTEAFF
V: TRBV5-5
J: TRBJ1-1

CDR3: CASSQILGGDTGELFF
V: TRBV4-3
J: TRBJ2-2

CDR3: CATSRDLGGAGYEQYF
V: TRBV15
J: -

CDR3: CASSVGHYTDTQYF
V: TRBV9
J: TRBJ2-3

CDR3: CASGLDGSYNEQFF
V: TRBV12-5
J: TRBJ2-1

CDR3: CASSFVGGEQYF
V: TRBV7-2
J: TRBJ2-7

CDR3: CASSLKQRSGANVLTF
V: TRBV5-4
J: TRBJ2-6

CDR3: CASSLQAERDRLHF
V: TRBV7-2
J: TRBJ1-6

CDR3: CAISSTDREQETQYF
V: TRBV10-3
J: TRBJ2-5